The 20 T cell receptor beta chains listed next were all sequenced from one sample in a study of blood T cell repertoires in COVID-19. Generated by immunoSEQ multiplex PCR, the TCRdb table keeps only in-frame clones and is missing some. The sample shows about 200,000 clones, about four fifths of them seen only once. The sequencing sample was made of PBMCs or T cells enriched from blood (not recorded which). The receptor source for this set is a woman between 50 and 59 years old who had been exposed to COVID-19.

This clone was detected once. This sequence joins TRBV11-2 and TRBJ2-7; weak D call: TRBD2 (5 bases). This CDR3 spans 14 amino acids. Looked up from germline, CDR1 is SGHAT and CDR2 is FQNNGV. Trimming removed 1 base from V and 2 bases from J, with 9 bases in between. CDR3 residues: CASSLGGLPYEQYF. The CDR3 DNA is TGTGCCAGCAGCTTAGGCGGGCTCCCCTACGAGCAGTACTTC.

Ten or more counts support this clone. V is TRBV10-1 and J is TRBJ2-7; TRBD2 matches at 8 bases. Germline V lookup: CDR1 WNHNN, CDR2 SYGVQD (reference sequence). After removal of 4 bases from V and 2 bases from J, the junction contained 1 base not matched to a gene. The CDR3 consists of 13 residues. DNA for the CDR3: TGCGCCAGCAGTGCCGGGGGGGCCTACGAGCAGTACTTC. Encoded protein: CASSAGGAYEQYF.

The CDR3 loop is CASSSWTGEGTEAFF. CDR3 in DNA: TGTGCCAGCAGTTCCTGGACAGGGGAAGGCACTGAAGCTTTCTTT. The genes are TRBV27 and TRBJ1-1, with 9 bases matching TRBD1. Germline lookup yields CDR1 MNHEY and CDR2 SMNVEV (reference sequence). The V and J ends lost 4 bases and 4 bases, in that order; junction bases with no gene match: 7. The CDR3 runs 15 residues.

The chain combines TRBV5-1 with TRBJ2-5; D possibly corresponds to TRBD2 (7 bases). This CDR3 spans 14 amino acids. V was cut by 0 bases and J by 4 bases, with 10 bases left in between. Germline values: CDR1 SGHRS, CDR2 YFSETQ. The DNA of the CDR3 is TGCGCCAGCAGCTTGGAGGGGGGGCGAGAGACCCAGTACTTC. It codes for CASSLEGGRETQYF.

The CDR3 reads CATSRGSGTELNQPQHF. DNA of the CDR3: TGTGCCACCAGCAGAGGATCCGGGACAGAACTTAATCAGCCCCAGCATTTT. The chain employs TRBV15 and TRBJ1-5; 7 bases are a match to TRBD1. The CDR3 covers 17 residues. Trimming took 1 base from V and 4 from J; bases not matched to a gene: 10. Germline CDR1 and CDR2: LNHNV and YYDKDF (reference sequence).

The genes are TRBV30 and TRBJ1-2; TRBD1 aligns across 10 bases. There are 14 residues in the CDR3. Germline V gives CDR1 GTSNPN, CDR2 SVGIG (reference sequence). V lost 3 bases and J lost 8; bases outside the gene matches: 9. The CDR3 spells CAWSLTGTGVGYTF. For the CDR3, the DNA is TGTGCCTGGAGCTTAACCGGGACAGGGGTCGGCTACACCTTC. Full variable domain (remainder filled in from reference TRBV30 and TRBJ1-2): SQTIHQWPATLVQPVGSPLSLECTVEGTSNPNLYWYRQAAGRGLQLLFYSVGIGQISSEVPQNLSASRPQDRQFILSSKKLLLSDSGFYLCAWSLTGTGVGYTFGSGTRLTVV.

V usage is TRBV7-9 and J usage is TRBJ1-3; 7 bases fit TRBD1. After removal of 2 bases from V and 6 bases from J, the junction contained 16 bases not matched to a gene. The V gene's germline CDR1 is SEHNR and CDR2 FQNEAQ (reference sequence). This CDR3 is 18 amino acids long. The CDR3 nucleotides are TGTGCCAGCAGCTTATACCGGCAGGGGGTAACCCCTGCAAACACCATATATTTT. Translation: CASSLYRQGVTPANTIYF.

This clone was seen more than once but under ten times. V and J are TRBV4-2 and TRBJ2-7, with D perhaps matching TRBD2 (6 bases). Germline values: CDR1 LGHNA, CDR2 YNFKEQ. The CDR3 sequence is 15 residues long. V was pared by 4 bases and J by 2 bases, with 15 bases between. DNA of the CDR3: TGTGCCAGCAGCCGCACAAACGGGGAGGCCTACGAGCAGTACTTC. Translated: CASSRTNGEAYEQYF.

V gene TRBV9 combines with J gene TRBJ1-1, with D uncertain. From germline, CDR1 is SGDLS and CDR2 YYNGEE. This CDR3 region has 12 residues. V lost 3 bases, J lost 7 bases, and 10 bases lay in between. The CDR3 DNA reads as TGTGCCAGCAGCGCGCTTTCCAGTGAAGCTTTCTTT. Protein sequence: CASSALSSEAFF.

The chain employs TRBV2 and TRBJ2-2, with D possibly being TRBD1 (6 bases). V was clipped by 5 bases and J by 5 bases, with 9 bases between them. There are 13 residues in the CDR3. The germline V gene has CDR1 SNHLY and CDR2 FYNNEI. The CDR3 coding sequence is TGTGCCAGCAGTAGGACAGAGACCGGGGAGCTGTTTTTT. Translated, it gives CASSRTETGELFF.

The sample holds a few counts of this clone. The V gene is TRBV7-6, the J gene TRBJ1-4; D gene ambiguous. The length of the CDR3 is 18 residues. Germline V gene lookup returns CDR1 SGHVS and CDR2 FNYEAQ. V was cut by 0 bases and J by 1 base, with 15 bases left in between. Here the CDR3 DNA reads TGTGCCAGCAGCTTAGCCCCCACTGGGGAGGGAACTAATGAAAAACTGTTTTTT. As protein: CASSLAPTGEGTNEKLFF.

This clone occurred a few times. This sequence joins TRBV5-1 and TRBJ1-3; D might be TRBD1 (5 bases). Germline loops: CDR1 SGHRS, CDR2 YFSETQ. The CDR3 length is 18 residues. V was clipped by 4 bases and J by 0 bases, with 20 bases between them. The CDR3 spells CASSGGSWLRGSGNTIYF. CDR3 coding DNA: TGCGCCAGCAGCGGGGGTAGCTGGTTGCGGGGCTCTGGAAACACCATATATTTT.

This clone was seen a single time. This chain joins TRBV4-3 and TRBJ2-5; tentative D call: TRBD2 (7 bases). With 0 bases removed from V and 3 bases from J, the gap between germline ends came to 17 bases. Germline V gene lookup returns CDR1 LGHNA and CDR2 YSLEER. This CDR3 has 17 residues. The CDR3: CASSQDPVGGPEETQYF. CDR3 nucleotide sequence: TGCGCCAGCAGCCAAGATCCCGTGGGGGGGCCGGAAGAGACCCAGTACTTC.

The rearrangement links TRBV27 to TRBJ2-5; 8 bases align to TRBD1. The V segment lost 6 bases and the J segment 2 bases; nucleotides outside the gene matches: 5. Germline-derived CDR1 and CDR2 are MNHEY and SMNVEV (reference sequence). The CDR3 is 14 residues long. The CDR3 coding sequence is TGTGCCAGCAGATTGCGGACAGGGCAAGAGACCCAGTACTTC. Encoded protein: CASRLRTGQETQYF.

The chain combines TRBV6-5 with TRBJ2-7; TRBD1 matches at 12 bases. Germline V gene data show CDR1 as MNHEY and CDR2 as SVGAGI. The CDR3 is made up of 15 amino acids. The V gene end was trimmed by 7 bases and the J gene end by 8 bases; junction bases not matched to a gene: 12. The CDR3, as DNA: TGTGCCAGCATACCCTCGGGACAGGGGGCGTCGCAGCAGTACTTC. This encodes CASIPSGQGASQQYF.

J is TRBJ1-3 and V is TRBV6-5; the D gene is possibly TRBD1 (5 bases). This CDR3 has 15 residues. Germline V gene lookup returns CDR1 MNHEY and CDR2 SVGAGI. V dropped 0 bases and J dropped 2 bases, with 8 bases sitting between them. This chain's CDR3 is CASSYSQGAGNTIYF. CDR3 bases: TGTGCCAGCAGTTACTCACAAGGGGCTGGAAACACCATATATTTT.

The rearrangement joins TRBV5-1 to TRBJ2-1; no clear D gene. Germline CDR1 reads SGHRS; CDR2 reads YFSETQ. This CDR3 is 15 amino acids long. Trimming left V 5 bases short and J 2 bases short, with 14 bases between. CDR3 in amino acids: CASRLEVAAYNEQFF. The CDR3 DNA is TGCGCCAGCAGGCTCGAGGTAGCAGCCTACAATGAGCAGTTCTTC.

The V call is TRBV28, the J call TRBJ1-5, with D possibly TRBD1 on 6 matching bases. The CDR3 loop spans 15 amino acids. CDR1 is MDHEN, CDR2 SYDVKM, per germline. V lost 6 bases to trimming and J lost 0 bases, with 12 bases between them. The chain's CDR3 is CASRGALYSNQPQHF. Here the CDR3 DNA reads TGTGCCAGCAGGGGGGCCCTTTATAGCAATCAGCCCCAGCATTTT. The full variable domain, its missing parts supplied by reference TRBV28 and TRBJ1-5, is DVKVTQSSRYLVKRTGEKVFLECVQDMDHENMFWYRQDPGLGLRLIYFSYDVKMKEKGDIPEGYSVSREKKERFSLILESASTNQTSMYLCASRGALYSNQPQHFGDGTRLSIL.

The chain employs TRBV19 and TRBJ2-2; 14 bases fit TRBD2. Germline CDR1 reads LNHDA; CDR2 reads SQIVND (reference sequence). V lost 3 bases and J lost 4; bases outside the gene matches: 7. The CDR3 spans 18 residues. In DNA, the CDR3 is TGTGCCAGTAGTATGAGTCTGGGACTAGCGGGGGTCACCGGGGAGCTGTTTTTT. It codes for CASSMSLGLAGVTGELFF. Full variable domain (rest looked up from reference TRBV19 and TRBJ2-2): DGGITQSPKYLFRKEGQNVTLSCEQNLNHDAMYWYRQDPGQGLRLIYYSQIVNDFQKGDIAEGYSVSREKKESFPLTVTSAQKNPTAFYLCASSMSLGLAGVTGELFFGEGSRLTVL.

This clone was observed a few times. The chain couples TRBV5-1 to TRBJ1-1, with D tentatively TRBD1 (5 bases). The germline V gene encodes CDR1 SGHRS and CDR2 YFSETQ. The CDR3 length is 13 residues. V lost 4 bases and J lost 10, with 17 bases in between. CDR3 bases: TGCGCCAGCAGCCAGGGCCAACCAGGAGTAGCTTTCTTT. Residues: CASSQGQPGVAFF.